These 24 T cell receptor beta chains were all obtained from the same sample, sequenced in a study of glioma-infiltrating T cells after dendritic cell vaccination. Assay used: immunoSEQ multiplex PCR; TCRdb lists only in-frame clones, some missing. The sample yields 90,000 or so clones, about 85% seen once. The sample here was blood, taken before dendritic cell vaccination. These TCRs come from a human donor with glioblastoma.

There are a few counts of this clone. The chain couples TRBV2 to TRBJ2-7, with 11 bases aligning to TRBD2. The CDR3 covers 14 residues. The germline V gene encodes CDR1 SNHLY and CDR2 FYNNEI. Unmatched junction bases numbered 1, after V lost 4 bases and J lost 2 bases. The chain's CDR3 is CASSASGGTYEQYF. In DNA form, the CDR3 reads TGTGCCAGCAGTGCTAGCGGGGGGACCTACGAGCAGTACTTC.

This clone was detected a few times. The V gene is TRBV5-4, the J gene TRBJ1-2; 9 nucleotides align to TRBD1. The germline V gene encodes CDR1 SGHNT and CDR2 YYREEE (reference sequence). V was clipped by 2 bases and J by 5 bases; unmatched bases: 4. CDR3 length equals 14 residues. CDR3 protein: CASSLAGTGYGYTF. The DNA for the CDR3 is TGTGCCAGCAGCTTAGCCGGGACAGGGTATGGCTACACCTTC.

The chain joins TRBV28 to TRBJ2-3; D is possibly TRBD1 (6 bases). V dropped 1 base and J dropped 8 bases, with 7 bases sitting between them. This CDR3 is built from 12 residues. Germline V CDR1 and CDR2: MDHEN, SYDVKM. In DNA form, the CDR3 reads TGTGCCAGCAGTTTATTAGGGGGTACGCAGTATTTT. Translating gives CASSLLGGTQYF.

The chain has TRBV4-2 and TRBJ2-4; D possibly corresponds to TRBD1 (5 bases). Trimming left V 0 bases short and J 10 bases short, with 13 bases between. Per the germline V gene, CDR1 is LGHNA and CDR2 is YNFKEQ. CDR3 length: 14 amino acids. CDR3 in DNA: TGTGCCAGCAGCCAAGATAACCAGGGCCTTATTCAGTACTTC. Protein sequence: CASSQDNQGLIQYF.

This clone was seen a single time. The chain combines TRBV5-6 with TRBJ2-5; 7 bases align to TRBD2. The J call is doubtful: the DNA matches TRBJ2-7 better. This CDR3 comprises 13 residues. CDR1 SGHDT and CDR2 YYEEEE come from the germline V gene. The DNA for the CDR3 is TGTGCCAGCCGGCGGGGAGGGGTCTACGAGCAGTACTTC. As protein: CASRRGGVYEQYF.

This clone was detected many times. The chain links TRBV18 to TRBJ1-5; 10 bases are a match to TRBD1. The CDR3 covers 15 residues. Trimming took 3 bases from V and 2 from J; bases not matched to a gene: 1. Germline CDR1 is KGHSH and CDR2 is LQKENI. This chain's CDR3 is CASSPTGGGNQPQHF. DNA of the CDR3: TGTGCCAGCTCACCGACAGGGGGCGGCAATCAGCCCCAGCATTTT.

The chain is built from TRBV11-3 and TRBJ2-5; the D gene is possibly TRBD2 (5 bases). Trimming shortened V by 4 bases and J by 2 bases, and 8 bases separated the two germline ends. CDR1 and CDR2 from the germline V gene are SGHNT and YENEEA. The CDR3 spans 13 residues. DNA of the CDR3: TGTGCCAGCAGCTCCAGCGGACAAGAGACCCAGTACTTC. Protein: CASSSSGQETQYF. The whole variable domain, filled in from reference TRBV11-3 and TRBJ2-5, reads EAGVVQSPRYKIIEKKQPVAFWCNPISGHNTLYWYLQNLGQGPELLIRYENEEAVDDSQLPKDRFSAERLKGVDSTLKIQPAELGDSAVYLCASSSSGQETQYFGPGTRLLVL.

J is TRBJ2-2 and V is TRBV30, with a weak D call TRBD1 (5 bases). Per the germline V gene, CDR1 is GTSNPN and CDR2 is SVGIG (reference sequence). Between the trimmed V and J ends, which lost 0 bases and 6 bases, there was a span of 14 bases. CDR3 size: 15 residues. The CDR3 bases are TGTGCCTGGAGTGTATTCAGGGATTGGCCCGGGGAGCTGTTTTTT. Protein product: CAWSVFRDWPGELFF. Variable domain in full (rest from reference TRBV30 and TRBJ2-2): SQTIHQWPATLVQPVGSPLSLECTVEGTSNPNLYWYRQAAGRGLQLLFYSVGIGQISSEVPQNLSASRPQDRQFILSSKKLLLSDSGFYLCAWSVFRDWPGELFFGEGSRLTVL.

The rearrangement links TRBV2 to TRBJ1-2; D might be TRBD1 (6 bases). With 6 bases removed from V and 4 bases from J, the gap between germline ends came to 15 bases. The CDR3 runs to 14 residues. Germline CDR1 is SNHLY and CDR2 is FYNNEI. The CDR3 nucleotides read TGTGCCAGCAGAACCAGTGACAGGACCTATGGCTACACCTTC. Translated: CASRTSDRTYGYTF.

The chain combines TRBV4-1 with TRBJ2-7; 7 bases align to TRBD2. The CDR3 runs to 15 residues. The germline V gene encodes CDR1 MGHRA and CDR2 YSYEKL. The V gene end was trimmed by 3 bases and the J gene end by 3 bases; junction bases not matched to a gene: 8. CDR3: CASSQPGGGVYEQYF. CDR3 DNA: TGCGCCAGCAGCCAGCCTGGCGGGGGAGTCTACGAGCAGTACTTC.

This chain links TRBV11-3 with TRBJ2-2; TRBD2 agrees at 7 bases. Per the germline V gene, CDR1 is SGHNT and CDR2 is YENEEA. Losses at the gene ends were 0 bases for V and 5 bases for J; bases not matched to a gene: 3. This CDR3 has 15 amino acids. CDR3 coding DNA: TGTGCCAGCAGCTTAGAGCGGGGGAGGACCGGGGAGCTGTTTTTT. Translating it yields CASSLERGRTGELFF.

V usage is TRBV10-3 and J usage is TRBJ2-6, with a weak D call TRBD2 (6 bases). V lost 8 bases and J lost 2, with 10 bases in between. From germline, CDR1 is ENHRY and CDR2 SYGVKD. The CDR3 spans 14 residues. CDR3 DNA sequence: TGTGCCATCGGGAGGACGGCTGGGGCCAACGTCCTGACTTTC. Translated: CAIGRTAGANVLTF.

The chain uses TRBV19 and TRBJ2-1, with 10 bases matching TRBD2. The CDR3 totals 15 residues. Germline V CDR1 and CDR2: LNHDA, SQIVND (reference sequence). V lost 7 bases to trimming and J lost 9 bases; unmatched junction nucleotides: 12. CDR3 in amino acids: CASTTSGLTPGEQFF. The CDR3 nucleotides read TGTGCCAGTACGACTAGCGGGCTAACTCCGGGTGAGCAGTTCTTC. The whole variable domain, filled in from reference TRBV19 and TRBJ2-1, reads DGGITQSPKYLFRKEGQNVTLSCEQNLNHDAMYWYRQDPGQGLRLIYYSQIVNDFQKGDIAEGYSVSREKKESFPLTVTSAQKNPTAFYLCASTTSGLTPGEQFFGPGTRLTVL.

The chain recombines TRBV6-4 with TRBJ2-1; tentative D call: TRBD2 (7 bases). This CDR3 contains 13 residues. Trimming took 10 bases from V and 3 from J, leaving 13 bases between them. CDR1 is MRHNA, CDR2 SNTAGT, per germline. This CDR3 is CATSGGLYNEQFF. In DNA, the CDR3 is TGTGCCACCTCCGGGGGGCTCTACAATGAGCAGTTCTTC.

The V gene is TRBV6-1, the J gene TRBJ1-2; D perhaps matches TRBD1 (6 bases). Germline values: CDR1 MNHNS, CDR2 SASEGT. The CDR3 is 15 residues long. Trimming took off 2 bases at V and 0 bases at J, with 10 bases between the two ends. DNA of the CDR3: TGTGCCAGCAGTGAACAACAGGGTCCTAACTATGGCTACACCTTC. Translation gives CASSEQQGPNYGYTF.

This clone was found a few times. V usage is TRBV6-1 and J usage is TRBJ2-1; 11 nucleotides align to TRBD2. The CDR3 has 15 amino acids. After removal of 2 bases from V and 4 bases from J, the junction contained 1 base not matched to a gene. CDR1 is MNHNS and CDR2 is SASEGT in the germline V gene. CDR3: CASSELAGGYNEQFF. DNA of the CDR3: TGTGCCAGCAGTGAACTAGCGGGGGGTTACAATGAGCAGTTCTTC.

The genes are TRBV5-1 and TRBJ2-3; 11 bases line up with TRBD2. The CDR3 length is 16 residues. CDR1 and CDR2 from the germline V gene are SGHRS and YFSETQ. The trim removed 4 bases at V and 3 bases at J, leaving 7 bases unmatched. CDR3: CASSAYTSGGTDTQYF. For the CDR3, the DNA is TGCGCCAGCAGCGCCTATACTAGCGGGGGAACAGATACGCAGTATTTT.

This chain links TRBV5-6 with TRBJ1-2; D possibly corresponds to TRBD1 (6 bases). V lost 5 bases and J 4 bases, leaving 9 bases between the germline ends. The CDR3 covers 12 residues. Germline assignment: CDR1 SGHDT and CDR2 YYEEEE. This chain's CDR3 is CASRGGGYGYTF. The CDR3 coding sequence is TGTGCCAGCAGAGGGGGGGGCTATGGCTACACCTTC.

The rearrangement joins TRBV4-3 to TRBJ1-5; D is unresolved. The V end was cut by 1 base, the J end by 7 bases, with 11 bases between. Germline V CDR1 and CDR2: LGHNA, YSLEER. The CDR3 extends over 14 amino acids. The CDR3 DNA reads TGCGCCAGCAGCCAAGCAGTGGGAGGCCAGCCCCAGCATTTT. Translating gives CASSQAVGGQPQHF.

V is TRBV4-2 and J is TRBJ2-3; the D gene is possibly TRBD2 (5 bases). The CDR3 is 14 residues long. Per germline, CDR1 LGHNA and CDR2 YNFKEQ. Trimming took off 6 bases at V and 0 bases at J, with 10 bases between the two ends. Written as DNA, the CDR3 is TGTGCCAGCAGGGGAGCGACTAGCACAGATACGCAGTATTTT. Translation: CASRGATSTDTQYF.

The chain carries TRBV7-9 and TRBJ2-7; TRBD2 aligns across 9 bases. Per the germline V gene, CDR1 is SEHNR and CDR2 is FQNEAQ (reference sequence). The CDR3 loop spans 15 amino acids. The J segment lost 0 bases and the V segment lost 5 bases, leaving 5 bases of the junction unmatched. The CDR3 DNA reads as TGTGCCAGCAGCCCAAGCGGGGGGAGCTCCTACGAGCAGTACTTC. Translated, it gives CASSPSGGSSYEQYF.

The chain links TRBV15 to TRBJ2-1; the match to TRBD2 covers 11 bases. The CDR3 contains 16 residues. V lost 1 base to trimming and J lost 6 bases; unmatched junction nucleotides: 5. Germline CDR1 reads LNHNV; CDR2 reads YYDKDF (reference sequence). In DNA form, the CDR3 reads TGTGCCACCAGCAGAGTTGGGCTAGCGGGAGGCAATGAGCAGTTCTTC. Amino acids: CATSRVGLAGGNEQFF.

The V gene is TRBV5-8, the J gene TRBJ2-1; 8 bases are shared with TRBD1. Unmatched junction bases numbered 8, after V lost 3 bases and J lost 3 bases. The CDR3 runs 16 residues. CDR1 and CDR2 (germline): SGHTS, YDEGEE. The CDR3, as DNA: TGTGCCAGCAGCTCCTCCGACAGGGGCCACTACAATGAGCAGTTCTTC. It is translated as CASSSSDRGHYNEQFF.

The V call is TRBV7-2, the J call TRBJ2-2, with TRBD2 matching 12 bases. The CDR3 runs 16 residues. Unmatched junction bases numbered 6, after V lost 5 bases and J lost 5 bases. Germline V gene sequence: CDR1 SGHTA, CDR2 FQGNSA. The CDR3: CASSHLTSGRTGELFF. The CDR3 DNA reads as TGTGCCAGCAGCCATCTCACTAGCGGGAGGACCGGGGAGCTGTTTTTT.